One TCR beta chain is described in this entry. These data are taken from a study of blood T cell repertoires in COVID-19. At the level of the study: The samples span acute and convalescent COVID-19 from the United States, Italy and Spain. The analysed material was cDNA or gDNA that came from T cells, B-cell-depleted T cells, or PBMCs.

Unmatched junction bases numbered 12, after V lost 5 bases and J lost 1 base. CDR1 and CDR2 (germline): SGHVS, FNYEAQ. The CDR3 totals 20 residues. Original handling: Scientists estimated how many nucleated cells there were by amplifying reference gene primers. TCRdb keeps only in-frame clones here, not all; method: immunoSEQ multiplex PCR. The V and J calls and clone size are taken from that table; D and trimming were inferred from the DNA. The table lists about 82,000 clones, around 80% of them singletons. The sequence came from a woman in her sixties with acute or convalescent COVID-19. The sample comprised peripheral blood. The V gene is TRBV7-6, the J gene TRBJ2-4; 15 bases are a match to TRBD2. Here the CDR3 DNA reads TGTGCCAGCAGCGCGTGGACTAGCGGGGGGGCCGGATTGGCCAAAAACATTCAGTACTTC. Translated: CASSAWTSGGAGLAKNIQYF.